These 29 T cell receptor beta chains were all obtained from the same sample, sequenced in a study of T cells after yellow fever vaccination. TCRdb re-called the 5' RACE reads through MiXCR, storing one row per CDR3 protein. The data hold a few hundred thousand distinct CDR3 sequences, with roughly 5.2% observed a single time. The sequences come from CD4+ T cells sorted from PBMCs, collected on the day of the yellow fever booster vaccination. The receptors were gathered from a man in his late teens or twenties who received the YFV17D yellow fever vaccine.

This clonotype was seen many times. CDR3 DNA sequence: TGTGCCAGCAGGTCCTACCGGACCAGCGGGGAAGAGACCCAGTACTTC. Its translation: CASRSYRTSGEETQYF. V gene TRBV25-1 combines with J gene TRBJ2-5, with TRBD2 identical over 7 bases. The germline CDR1 and CDR2 sequences are MGHDK and SYGVNS. There are 16 residues in the CDR3. Trimming at V came to 6 bases and at J to 3 bases, leaving 13 bases not matched to a gene.

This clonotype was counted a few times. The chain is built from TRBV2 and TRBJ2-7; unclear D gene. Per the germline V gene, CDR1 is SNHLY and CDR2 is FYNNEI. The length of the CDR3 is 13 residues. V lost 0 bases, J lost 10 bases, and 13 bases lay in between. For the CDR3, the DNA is TGTGCCAGCAGTGAAGCTCCAGCTGCTGCCCAGTACGTC. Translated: CASSEAPAAAQYV.

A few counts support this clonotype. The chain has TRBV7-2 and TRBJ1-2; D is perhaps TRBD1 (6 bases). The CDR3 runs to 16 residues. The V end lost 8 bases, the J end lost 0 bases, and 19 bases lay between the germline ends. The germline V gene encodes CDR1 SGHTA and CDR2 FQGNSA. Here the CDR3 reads CASDGGGEGSNYGYTF. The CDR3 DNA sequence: TGTGCCAGCGACGGGGGCGGCGAAGGATCTAACTATGGCTACACCTTC.

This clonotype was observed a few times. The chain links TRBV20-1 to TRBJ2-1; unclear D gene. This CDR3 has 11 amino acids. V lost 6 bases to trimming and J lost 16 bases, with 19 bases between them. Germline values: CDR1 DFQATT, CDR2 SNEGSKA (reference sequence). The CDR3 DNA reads TGCAGTGCCCATCTCCCGGGTCGGCCTTTCTTC. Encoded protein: CSAHLPGRPFF.

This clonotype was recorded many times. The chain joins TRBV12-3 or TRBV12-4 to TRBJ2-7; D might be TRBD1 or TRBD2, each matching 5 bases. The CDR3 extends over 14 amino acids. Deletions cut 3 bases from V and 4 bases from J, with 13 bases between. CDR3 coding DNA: TGTGCCAGCAGTTTGGGGCAGGACTTATACGAGCAGTACTTC. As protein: CASSLGQDLYEQYF.

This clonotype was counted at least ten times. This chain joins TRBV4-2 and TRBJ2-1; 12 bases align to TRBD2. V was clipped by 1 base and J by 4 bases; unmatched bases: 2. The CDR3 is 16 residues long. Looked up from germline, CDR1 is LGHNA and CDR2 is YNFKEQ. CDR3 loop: CASSQVTSGGYNEQFF. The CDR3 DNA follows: TGTGCCAGCAGCCAAGTTACTAGCGGGGGGTACAATGAGCAGTTCTTC.

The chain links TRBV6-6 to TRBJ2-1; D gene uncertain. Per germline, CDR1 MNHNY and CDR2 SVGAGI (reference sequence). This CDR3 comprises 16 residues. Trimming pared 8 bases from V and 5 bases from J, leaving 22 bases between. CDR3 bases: TGTGCCAGCGGTTTCGTACAGAAATACAAAAACAATGAGCAGTTCTTC. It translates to CASGFVQKYKNNEQFF.

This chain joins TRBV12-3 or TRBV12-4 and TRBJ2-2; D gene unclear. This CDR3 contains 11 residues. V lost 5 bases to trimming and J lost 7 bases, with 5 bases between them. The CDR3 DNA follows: TGTGCCAGCAGTACCGTCGGGGAGCTGTTTTTT. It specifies CASSTVGELFF.

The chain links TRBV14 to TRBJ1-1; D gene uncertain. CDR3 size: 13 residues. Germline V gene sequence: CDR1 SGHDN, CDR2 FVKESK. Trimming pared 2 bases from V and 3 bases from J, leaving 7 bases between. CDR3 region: CASSQMFHTEAFF. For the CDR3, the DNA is TGTGCCAGCAGCCAAATGTTCCACACTGAAGCTTTCTTT.

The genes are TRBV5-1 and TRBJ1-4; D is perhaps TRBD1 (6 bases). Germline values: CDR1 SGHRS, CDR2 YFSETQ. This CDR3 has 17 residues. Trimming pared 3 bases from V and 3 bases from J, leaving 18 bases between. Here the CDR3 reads CASSWGAGPYSNEKLFF. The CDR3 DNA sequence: TGCGCCAGCAGCTGGGGGGCAGGGCCGTACTCTAATGAAAAACTGTTTTTT.

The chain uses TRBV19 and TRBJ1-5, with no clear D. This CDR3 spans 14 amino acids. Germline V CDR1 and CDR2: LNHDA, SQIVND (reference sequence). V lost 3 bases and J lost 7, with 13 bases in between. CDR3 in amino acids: CASSIEGRNQPQHF. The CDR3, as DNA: TGTGCCAGTAGTATTGAGGGTAGGAACCAGCCCCAGCATTTT.

The CDR3 loop is CASNVQDYEQFF. CDR3 DNA sequence: TGTGCCAGCAACGTCCAGGATTATGAGCAGTTCTTC. This chain uses TRBV5-4 with TRBJ2-1; D gene ambiguous. CDR1 is SGHNT and CDR2 is YYREEE in the germline V gene (reference sequence). The V end was cut by 6 bases, the J end by 8 bases, with 12 bases between. The CDR3 has 12 amino acids.

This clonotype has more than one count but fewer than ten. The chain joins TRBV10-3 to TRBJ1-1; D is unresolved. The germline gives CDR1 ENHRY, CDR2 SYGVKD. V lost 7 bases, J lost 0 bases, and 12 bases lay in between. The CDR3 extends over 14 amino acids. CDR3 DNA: TGTGCCATCACGGACGACGTAGTGAACACTGAAGCTTTCTTT. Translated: CAITDDVVNTEAFF.

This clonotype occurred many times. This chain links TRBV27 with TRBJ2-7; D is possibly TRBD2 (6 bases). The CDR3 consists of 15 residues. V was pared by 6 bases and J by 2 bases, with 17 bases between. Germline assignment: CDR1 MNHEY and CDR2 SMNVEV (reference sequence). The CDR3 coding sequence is TGTGCCAGCAGCTCTCGCGGGGTGGGGCCCTACGAGCAGTACTTC. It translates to CASSSRGVGPYEQYF.

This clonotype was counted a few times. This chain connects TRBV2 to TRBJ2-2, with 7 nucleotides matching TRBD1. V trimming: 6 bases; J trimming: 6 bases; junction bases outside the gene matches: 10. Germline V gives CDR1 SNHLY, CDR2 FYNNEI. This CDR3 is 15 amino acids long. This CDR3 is CASRPGTGVSGELFF. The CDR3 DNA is TGTGCCAGCAGGCCCGGCACAGGGGTCTCCGGGGAGCTGTTTTTT.

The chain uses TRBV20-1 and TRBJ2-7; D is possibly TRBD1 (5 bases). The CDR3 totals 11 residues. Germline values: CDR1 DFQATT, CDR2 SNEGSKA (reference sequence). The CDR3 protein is CSARDLRDYVV. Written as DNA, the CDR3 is TGCAGTGCTAGAGACCTCAGGGATTACGTCGTA.

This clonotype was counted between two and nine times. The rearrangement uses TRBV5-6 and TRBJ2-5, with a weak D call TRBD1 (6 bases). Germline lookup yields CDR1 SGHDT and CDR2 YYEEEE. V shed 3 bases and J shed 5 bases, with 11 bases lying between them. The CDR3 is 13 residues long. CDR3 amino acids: CASSSKRGETQYF. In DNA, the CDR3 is TGTGCCAGCAGCTCCAAAAGGGGGGAGACCCAGTACTTC. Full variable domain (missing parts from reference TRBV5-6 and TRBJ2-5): DAGVTQSPTHLIKTRGQQVTLRCSPKSGHDTVSWYQQALGQGPQFIFQYYEEEERQRGNFPDRFSGHQFPNYSSELNVNALLLGDSALYLCASSSKRGETQYFGPGTRLLVL.

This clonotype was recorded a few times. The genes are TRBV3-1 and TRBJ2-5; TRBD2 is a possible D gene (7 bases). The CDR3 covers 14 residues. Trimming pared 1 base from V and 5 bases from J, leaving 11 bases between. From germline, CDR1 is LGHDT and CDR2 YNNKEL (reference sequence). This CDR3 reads CASSQAGGPETQYF. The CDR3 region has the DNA TGTGCCAGCAGCCAAGCGGGGGGCCCTGAGACCCAGTACTTC.

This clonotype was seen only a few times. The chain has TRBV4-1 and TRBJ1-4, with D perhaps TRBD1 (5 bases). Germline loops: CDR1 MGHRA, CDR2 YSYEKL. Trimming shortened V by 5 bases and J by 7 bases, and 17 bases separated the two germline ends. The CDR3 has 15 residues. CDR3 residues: CASSNRQFGSEKLFF. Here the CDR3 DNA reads TGCGCCAGCAGCAATAGACAGTTCGGGAGTGAAAAACTGTTTTTT.

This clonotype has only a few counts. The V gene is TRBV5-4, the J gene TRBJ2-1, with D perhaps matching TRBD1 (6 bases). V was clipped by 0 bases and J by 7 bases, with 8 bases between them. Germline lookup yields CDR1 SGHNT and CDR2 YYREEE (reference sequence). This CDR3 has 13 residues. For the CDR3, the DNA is TGTGCCAGCAGCTTGGAACAGGGTAATGAGCAGTTCTTC. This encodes CASSLEQGNEQFF.

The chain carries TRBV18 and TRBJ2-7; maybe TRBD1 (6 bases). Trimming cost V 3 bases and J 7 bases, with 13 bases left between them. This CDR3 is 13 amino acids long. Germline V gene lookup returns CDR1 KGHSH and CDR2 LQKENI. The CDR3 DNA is TGTGCCAGCTCACCTGAGGACAGAATGGAGCAGTACGTC. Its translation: CASSPEDRMEQYV.

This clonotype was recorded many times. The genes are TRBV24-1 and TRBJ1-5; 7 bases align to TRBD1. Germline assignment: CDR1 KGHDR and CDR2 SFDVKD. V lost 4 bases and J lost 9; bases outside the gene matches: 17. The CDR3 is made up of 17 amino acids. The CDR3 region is CATSDSGQNLKERPQHF. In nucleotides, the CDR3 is TGTGCCACCAGTGACTCGGGACAGAACCTGAAAGAGCGGCCCCAGCATTTT.

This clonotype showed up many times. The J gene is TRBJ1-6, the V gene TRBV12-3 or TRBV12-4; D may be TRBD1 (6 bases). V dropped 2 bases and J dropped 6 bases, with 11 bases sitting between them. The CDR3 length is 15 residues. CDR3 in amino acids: CASSLLSQGNSPLHF. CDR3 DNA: TGTGCCAGCAGTTTATTATCACAGGGTAATTCACCCCTCCACTTT.

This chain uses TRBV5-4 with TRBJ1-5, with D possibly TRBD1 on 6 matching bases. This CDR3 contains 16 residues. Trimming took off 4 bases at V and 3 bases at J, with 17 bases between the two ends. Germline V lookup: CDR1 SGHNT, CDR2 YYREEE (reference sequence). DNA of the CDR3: TGTGCCAGCAGCCGGGGGCCGGGGGAATTCAATCAGCCCCAGCATTTT. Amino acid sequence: CASSRGPGEFNQPQHF. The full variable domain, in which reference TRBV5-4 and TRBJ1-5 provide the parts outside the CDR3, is ETGVTQSPTHLIKTRGQQVTLRCSSQSGHNTVSWYQQALGQGPQFIFQYYREEENGRGNFPPRFSGLQFPNYSSELNVNALELDDSALYLCASSRGPGEFNQPQHFGDGTRLSIL.

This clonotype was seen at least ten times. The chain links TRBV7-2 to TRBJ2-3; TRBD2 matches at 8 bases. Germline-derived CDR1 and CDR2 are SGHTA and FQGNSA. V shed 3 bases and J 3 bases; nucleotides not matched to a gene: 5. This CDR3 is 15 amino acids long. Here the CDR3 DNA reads TGTGCCAGCAGCTTCCTGGCGGGGGGAACAGATACGCAGTATTTT. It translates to CASSFLAGGTDTQYF.

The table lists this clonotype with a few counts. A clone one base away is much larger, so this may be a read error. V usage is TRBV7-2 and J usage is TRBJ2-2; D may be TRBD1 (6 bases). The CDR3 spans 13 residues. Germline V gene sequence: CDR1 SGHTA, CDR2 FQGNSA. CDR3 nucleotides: TGTGCCAGCAGCTTACGGACAGATGGGGAGCTGATTTTT. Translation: CASSLRTDGELIF.

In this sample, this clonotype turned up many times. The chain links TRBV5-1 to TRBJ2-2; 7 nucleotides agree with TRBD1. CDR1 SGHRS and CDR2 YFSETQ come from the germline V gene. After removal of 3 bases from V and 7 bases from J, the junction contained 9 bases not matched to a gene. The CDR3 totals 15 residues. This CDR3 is CASSSGTARDGELFF. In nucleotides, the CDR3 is TGCGCCAGCAGCTCCGGGACAGCCAGGGACGGGGAGCTGTTTTTT.

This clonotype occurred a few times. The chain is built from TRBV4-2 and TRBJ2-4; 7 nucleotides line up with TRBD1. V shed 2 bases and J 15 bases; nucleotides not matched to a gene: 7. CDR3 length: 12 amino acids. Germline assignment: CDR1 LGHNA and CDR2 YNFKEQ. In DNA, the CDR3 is TGTGCCAGCAGCCAAAGACAGGGTTTGAGGTACTTC. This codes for CASSQRQGLRYF.

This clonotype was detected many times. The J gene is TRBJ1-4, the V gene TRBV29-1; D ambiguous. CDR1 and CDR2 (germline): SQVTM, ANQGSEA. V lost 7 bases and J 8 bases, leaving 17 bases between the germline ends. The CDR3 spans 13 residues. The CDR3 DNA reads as TGCAGCGCAGGAGGGAGAATTGGAGAAAAACTGTTTTTT. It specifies CSAGGRIGEKLFF.